Given below is one T cell receptor (beta chain) in context. Its antigen is as yet unknown. The entry originates in a study of CD8 T cells in ankylosing spondylitis. Notes on the study in general: Seven to nine highly homologous variants formed a TCR beta motif that appeared characteristic of ankylosing spondylitis blood. Disease-associated clones were reportedly significantly overrepresented in matched ankylosing spondylitis synovial fluid.

TCRdb ran MiXCR on the 5' RACE reads and lists one entry per CDR3 protein. Here the sample spans about 250,000 distinct CDR3 sequences, roughly 32% being singletons. The receptor was isolated from a male donor with ankylosing spondylitis or in good health (not recorded which). Sequencing input: blood, either unsorted or a sorted T cell fraction (not recorded which).

The DNA for the CDR3 is TGTGCCAGCAGCCCACTTCGGACAGTCGCGAACACCGGGGAGCTGTTTTTT. Its translation is CASSPLRTVANTGELFF. The rearrangement joins TRBV6-1 to TRBJ2-2; D possibly corresponds to TRBD1 (6 bases). V shed 6 bases and J shed 0 bases, with 17 bases lying between them. The CDR3 has 17 residues. In germline, CDR1 is MNHNS, CDR2 SASEGT.